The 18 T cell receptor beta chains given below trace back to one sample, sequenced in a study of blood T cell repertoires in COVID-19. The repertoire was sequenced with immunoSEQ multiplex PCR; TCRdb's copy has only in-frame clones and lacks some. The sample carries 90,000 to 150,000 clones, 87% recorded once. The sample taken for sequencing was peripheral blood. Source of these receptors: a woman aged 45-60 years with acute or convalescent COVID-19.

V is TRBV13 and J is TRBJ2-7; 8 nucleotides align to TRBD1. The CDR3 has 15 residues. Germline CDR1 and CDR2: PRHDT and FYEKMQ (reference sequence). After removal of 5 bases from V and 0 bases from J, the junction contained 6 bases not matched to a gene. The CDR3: CASSRRQGNSYEQYF. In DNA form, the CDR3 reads TGTGCCAGCAGCCGACGACAGGGGAACTCCTACGAGCAGTACTTC.

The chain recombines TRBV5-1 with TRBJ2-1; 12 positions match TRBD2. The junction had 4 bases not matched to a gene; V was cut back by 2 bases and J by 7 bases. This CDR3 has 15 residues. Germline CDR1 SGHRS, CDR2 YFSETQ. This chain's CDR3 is CASSFASGGGNEQFF. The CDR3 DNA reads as TGCGCCAGCAGCTTCGCTAGCGGGGGGGGTAATGAGCAGTTCTTC.

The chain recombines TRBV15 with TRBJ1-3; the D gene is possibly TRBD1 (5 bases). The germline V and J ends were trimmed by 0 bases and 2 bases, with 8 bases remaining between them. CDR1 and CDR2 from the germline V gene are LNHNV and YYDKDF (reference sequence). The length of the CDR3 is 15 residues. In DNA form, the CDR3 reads TGTGCCACCAGCAGAGACCAAGGGGCTGGAAACACCATATATTTT. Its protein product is CATSRDQGAGNTIYF.

CDR3 nucleotide sequence: TGTGCCAGCAGTTTATGGGGCGCAGGGAATTCACCCCTCCACTTT. It encodes CASSLWGAGNSPLHF. V is TRBV27 and J is TRBJ1-6, with D possibly being TRBD1 (5 bases). The germline gives CDR1 MNHEY, CDR2 SMNVEV (reference sequence). V lost 1 base and J 7 bases, leaving 11 bases between the germline ends. The CDR3 runs to 15 residues.

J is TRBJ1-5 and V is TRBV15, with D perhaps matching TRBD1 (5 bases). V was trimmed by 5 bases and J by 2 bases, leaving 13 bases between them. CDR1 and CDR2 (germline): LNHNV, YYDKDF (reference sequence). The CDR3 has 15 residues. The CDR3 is CATSRTTVGNQPQHF. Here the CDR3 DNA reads TGTGCCACCAGCCGTACGACAGTGGGCAATCAGCCCCAGCATTTT.

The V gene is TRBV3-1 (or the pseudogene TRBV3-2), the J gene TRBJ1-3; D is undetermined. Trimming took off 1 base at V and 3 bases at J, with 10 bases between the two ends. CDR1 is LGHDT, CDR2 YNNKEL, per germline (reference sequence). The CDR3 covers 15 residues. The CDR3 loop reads CASSQGEILGNTIYF. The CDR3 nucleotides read TGTGCCAGCAGCCAAGGCGAGATTCTTGGAAACACCATATATTTT.

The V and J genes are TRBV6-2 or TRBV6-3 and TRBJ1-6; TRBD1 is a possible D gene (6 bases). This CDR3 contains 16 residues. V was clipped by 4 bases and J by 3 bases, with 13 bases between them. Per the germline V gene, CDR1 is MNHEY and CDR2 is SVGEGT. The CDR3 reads CASSWTVRYYNSPLHF. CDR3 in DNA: TGTGCCAGCAGTTGGACAGTACGGTACTATAATTCACCCCTCCACTTT.

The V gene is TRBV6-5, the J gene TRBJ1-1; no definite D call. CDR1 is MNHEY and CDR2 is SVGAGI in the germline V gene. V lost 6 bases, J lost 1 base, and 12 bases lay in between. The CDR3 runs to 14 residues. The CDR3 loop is CASSNTGGNTEAFF. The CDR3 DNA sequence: TGTGCCAGCAGCAATACTGGAGGGAACACTGAAGCTTTCTTT.

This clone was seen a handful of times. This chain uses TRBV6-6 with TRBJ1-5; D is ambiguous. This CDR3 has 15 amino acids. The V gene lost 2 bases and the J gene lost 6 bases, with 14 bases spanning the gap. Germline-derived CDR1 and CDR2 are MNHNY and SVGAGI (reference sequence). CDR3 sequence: CASSYESRGPQPQHF. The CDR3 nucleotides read TGTGCCAGCAGTTACGAATCCCGAGGGCCTCAGCCCCAGCATTTT.

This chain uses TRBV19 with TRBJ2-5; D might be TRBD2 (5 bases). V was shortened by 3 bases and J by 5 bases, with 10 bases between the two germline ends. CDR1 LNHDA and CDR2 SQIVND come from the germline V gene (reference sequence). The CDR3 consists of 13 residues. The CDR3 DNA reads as TGTGCCAGTAGTATTGAAGCGGAGGAGACCCAGTACTTC. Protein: CASSIEAEETQYF.

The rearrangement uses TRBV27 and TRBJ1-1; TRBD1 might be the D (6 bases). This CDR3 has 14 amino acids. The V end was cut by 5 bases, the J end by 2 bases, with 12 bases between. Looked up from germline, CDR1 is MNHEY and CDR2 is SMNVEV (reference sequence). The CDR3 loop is CASSPTGGNTEAFF. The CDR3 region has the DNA TGTGCCAGCAGTCCGACAGGTGGTAACACTGAAGCTTTCTTT.

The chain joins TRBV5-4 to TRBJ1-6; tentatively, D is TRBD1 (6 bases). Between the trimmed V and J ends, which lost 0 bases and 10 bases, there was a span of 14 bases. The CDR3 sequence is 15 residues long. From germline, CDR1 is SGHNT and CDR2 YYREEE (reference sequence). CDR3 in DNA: TGTGCCAGCAGCTTGGATGCGGGAGGGGGGTCACCCCTCCACTTT. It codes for CASSLDAGGGSPLHF.

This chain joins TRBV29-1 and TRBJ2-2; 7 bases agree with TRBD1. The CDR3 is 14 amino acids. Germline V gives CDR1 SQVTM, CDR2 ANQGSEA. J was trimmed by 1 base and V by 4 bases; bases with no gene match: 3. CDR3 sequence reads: CSVVGQLNTGELFF. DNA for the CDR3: TGCAGCGTTGTGGGACAGCTGAACACCGGGGAGCTGTTTTTT.

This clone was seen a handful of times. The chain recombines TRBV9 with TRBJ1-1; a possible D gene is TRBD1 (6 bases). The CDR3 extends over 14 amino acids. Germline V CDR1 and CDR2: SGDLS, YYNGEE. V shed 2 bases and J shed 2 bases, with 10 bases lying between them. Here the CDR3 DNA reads TGTGCCAGCAGCGTCCAGGGGATAAACACTGAAGCTTTCTTT. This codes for CASSVQGINTEAFF.

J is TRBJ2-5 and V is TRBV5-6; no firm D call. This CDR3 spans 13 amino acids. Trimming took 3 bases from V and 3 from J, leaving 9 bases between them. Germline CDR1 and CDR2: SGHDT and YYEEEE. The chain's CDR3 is CASSSQPKETQYF. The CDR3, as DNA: TGTGCCAGCAGCTCACAGCCCAAAGAGACCCAGTACTTC.

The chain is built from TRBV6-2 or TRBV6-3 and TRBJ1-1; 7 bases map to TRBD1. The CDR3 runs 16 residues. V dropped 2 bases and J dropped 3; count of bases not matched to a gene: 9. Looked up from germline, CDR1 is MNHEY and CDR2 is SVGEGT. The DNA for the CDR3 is TGTGCCAGCAGTTACGAACTAGGGGGCGCGGACACTGAAGCTTTCTTT. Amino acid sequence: CASSYELGGADTEAFF.

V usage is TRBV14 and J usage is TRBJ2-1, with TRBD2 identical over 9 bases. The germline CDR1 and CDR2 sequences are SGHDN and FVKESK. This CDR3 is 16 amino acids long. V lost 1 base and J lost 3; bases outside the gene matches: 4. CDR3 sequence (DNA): TGTGCCAGCAGCCAAGGCAGACTAGCGGTCTACAATGAGCAGTTCTTC. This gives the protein CASSQGRLAVYNEQFF.

The CDR3 spells CASSEGFSGNNEQFF. The CDR3 region has the DNA TGTGCCAGCAGTGAAGGTTTTAGCGGGAACAATGAGCAGTTCTTC. The rearrangement links TRBV25-1 to TRBJ2-1; 8 bases align to TRBD2. This CDR3 has 15 residues. Germline values: CDR1 MGHDK, CDR2 SYGVNS. V shed 2 bases and J 5 bases; nucleotides not matched to a gene: 5.